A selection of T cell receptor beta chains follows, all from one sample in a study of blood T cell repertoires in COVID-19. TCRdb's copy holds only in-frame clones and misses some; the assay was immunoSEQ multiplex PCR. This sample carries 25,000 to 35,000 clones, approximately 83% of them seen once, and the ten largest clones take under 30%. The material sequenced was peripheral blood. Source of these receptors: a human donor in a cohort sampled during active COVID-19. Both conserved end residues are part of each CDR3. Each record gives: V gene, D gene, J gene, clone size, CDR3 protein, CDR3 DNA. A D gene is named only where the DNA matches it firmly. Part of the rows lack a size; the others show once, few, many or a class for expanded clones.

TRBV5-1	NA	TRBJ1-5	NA	CASSLDGMAQHF	TGCGCCAGCAGCTTGGACGGGATGGCCCAGCATTTT
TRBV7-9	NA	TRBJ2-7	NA	CASSLVGRSSYEQYF	TGTGCCAGCAGCTTAGTGGGCAGGTCCTCCTACGAGCAGTACTTC
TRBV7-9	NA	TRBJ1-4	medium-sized	CASSLGPAGLNEKLFF	TGTGCCAGCAGCTTAGGCCCGGCAGGACTCAATGAAAAACTGTTTTTT
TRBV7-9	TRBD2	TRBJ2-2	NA	CASSLGGGTGELFF	TGTGCCAGCAGCTTAGGCGGGGGCACCGGGGAGCTGTTTTTT
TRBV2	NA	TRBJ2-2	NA	CASSVRGAMFF	TGTGCCAGCAGTGTCAGGGGGGCGATGTTTTTT
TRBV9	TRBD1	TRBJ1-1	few	CASSVEWTGPTEAFF	TGTGCCAGCAGCGTAGAGTGGACAGGGCCCACTGAAGCTTTCTTT
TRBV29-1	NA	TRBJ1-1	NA	CSILQLMNTEAFF	TGCAGCATATTGCAGTTAATGAACACTGAAGCTTTCTTT
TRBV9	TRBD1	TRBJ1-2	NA	CATGGGYTF	TGTGCCACAGGGGGCGGCTACACCTTC
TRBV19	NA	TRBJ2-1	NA	CASSIDRSGEQFF	TGTGCCAGTAGTATAGATCGGTCAGGTGAGCAGTTCTTC
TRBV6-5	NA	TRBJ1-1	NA	CASRLSGQPNEAFF	TGTGCCAGCAGGTTAAGCGGCCAGCCCAATGAAGCTTTCTTT
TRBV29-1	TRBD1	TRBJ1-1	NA	CSGTRGLGTEAFF	TGCAGCGGTACCAGGGGGCTCGGCACTGAAGCTTTCTTT
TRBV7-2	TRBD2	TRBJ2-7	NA	CASSLQRGVSYEQYF	TGTGCCAGCAGCTTACAGCGGGGGGTTTCCTACGAGCAGTACTTC
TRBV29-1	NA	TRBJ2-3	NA	CSVSAFQGTDTQYF	TGCAGCGTGTCTGCCTTTCAGGGCACAGATACGCAGTATTTT
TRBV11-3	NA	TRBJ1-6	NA	CASSLDLGTTNSPLHF	TGTGCCAGCAGCTTAGACCTAGGGACAACCAATTCACCCCTCCACTTT
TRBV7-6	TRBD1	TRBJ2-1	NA	CASSLTGGSYNEQFF	TGTGCCAGCAGCTTAACAGGGGGCTCCTACAATGAGCAGTTCTTC
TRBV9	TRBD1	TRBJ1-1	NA	CASSALAPGQGLNTEAFF	TGTGCCAGCAGCGCCCTGGCGCCCGGACAGGGTTTGAACACTGAAGCTTTCTTT
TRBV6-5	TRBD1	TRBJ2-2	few	CASSYTGQGTGELFF	TGTGCCAGCAGTTACACGGGACAGGGCACCGGGGAGCTGTTTTTT
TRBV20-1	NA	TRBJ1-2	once	CSIPVVYGYTF	TGCTCCATCCCTGTAGTGTATGGCTACACCTTC
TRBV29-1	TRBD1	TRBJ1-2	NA	CSAPWDRRGGYTF	TGCAGCGCCCCTTGGGACAGGAGAGGCGGCTACACCTTC
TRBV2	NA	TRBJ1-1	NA	CASSGQPNTEAFF	TGTGCCAGCAGTGGACAGCCTAACACTGAAGCTTTCTTT
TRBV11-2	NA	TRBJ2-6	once	CASSPPAGEAGANVLTF	TGTGCCAGCAGCCCGCCGGCAGGGGAAGCTGGGGCCAACGTCCTGACTTTC
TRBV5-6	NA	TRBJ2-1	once	CASSLDYGAYNEQFF	TGTGCCAGCAGCTTGGACTACGGGGCCTACAATGAGCAGTTCTTC
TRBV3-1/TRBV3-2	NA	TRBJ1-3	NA	CASSRGLGEGYTIYF	TGTGCCAGCAGCCGGGGATTGGGTGAGGGATACACCATATATTTT
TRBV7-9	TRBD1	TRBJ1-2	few	CASSLWTGVEGYTF	TGTGCCAGCAGCTTATGGACAGGGGTGGAGGGCTACACCTTC
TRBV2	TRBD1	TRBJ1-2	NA	CASSRQGGYGYTF	TGTGCCAGCAGTCGACAGGGAGGCTATGGCTACACCTTC
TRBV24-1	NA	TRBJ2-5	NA	CATSDLLETQYF	TGTGCCACCAGTGATTTGCTGGAGACCCAGTACTTC
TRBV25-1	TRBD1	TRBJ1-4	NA	CASSAQTGANEKLFF	TGTGCCAGCAGTGCCCAGACAGGGGCTAATGAAAAACTGTTTTTT
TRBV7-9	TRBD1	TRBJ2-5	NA	CASSSGQVQETQYF	TGTGCCAGCAGCTCAGGACAGGTCCAAGAGACCCAGTACTTC
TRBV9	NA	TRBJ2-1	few	CASSVATYNEQFF	TGTGCCAGCAGCGTAGCGACATACAATGAGCAGTTCTTC
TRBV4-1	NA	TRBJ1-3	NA	CASSSPWAHGNTIYF	TGCGCCAGCAGCTCTCCCTGGGCTCACGGAAACACCATATATTTT
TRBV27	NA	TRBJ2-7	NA	CASSTLGGEQYF	TGTGCCAGCAGTACTCTCGGAGGGGAGCAGTACTTC
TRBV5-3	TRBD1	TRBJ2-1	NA	CARSKGQATYNEQFF	TGTGCCAGAAGCAAGGGACAGGCCACCTACAATGAGCAGTTCTTC
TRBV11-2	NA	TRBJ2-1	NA	CASSLEGTFNNEQFF	TGTGCCAGCAGCTTAGAGGGGACATTTAACAATGAGCAGTTCTTC
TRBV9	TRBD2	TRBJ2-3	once	CASSVAGLESDTQYF	TGTGCCAGCAGCGTAGCGGGACTAGAGTCAGATACGCAGTATTTT
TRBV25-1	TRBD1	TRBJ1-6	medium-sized	CASATGTNSPLHF	TGTGCCAGCGCGACAGGGACCAATTCACCCCTCCACTTT
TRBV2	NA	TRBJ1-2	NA	CASSDGYLVSGYTF	TGTGCCAGCAGTGACGGGTACTTAGTCTCTGGCTACACCTTC
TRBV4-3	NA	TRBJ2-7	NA	CASSQDGSGDYEQYF	TGCGCCAGCAGCCAAGATGGGTCGGGGGACTACGAGCAGTACTTC
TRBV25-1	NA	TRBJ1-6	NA	CASSELGGKNSPLHF	TGTGCCAGCAGTGAATTGGGGGGTAAGAACTCACCCCTCCACTTT
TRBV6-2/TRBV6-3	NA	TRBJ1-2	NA	CASSHRAYGYTF	TGTGCCAGCAGCCACAGGGCGTATGGCTACACCTTC
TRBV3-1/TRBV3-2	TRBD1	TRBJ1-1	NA	CASSRQGGTEAFF	TGTGCCAGCAGTAGACAGGGAGGCACTGAAGCTTTCTTT
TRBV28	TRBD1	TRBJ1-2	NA	CASTTGGYGYTF	TGTGCCAGCACTACAGGGGGCTATGGCTACACCTTC
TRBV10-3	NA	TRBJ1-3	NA	CAIGTDSGNTIYF	TGTGCCATCGGAACAGACTCTGGAAACACCATATATTTT
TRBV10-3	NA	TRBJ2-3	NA	CAISHGLSTDTQYF	TGTGCCATCAGTCATGGACTTTCCACAGATACGCAGTATTTT
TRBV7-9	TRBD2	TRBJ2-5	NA	CASSSFGASGTIQETQYF	TGTGCCAGCTCCTCTTTCGGAGCTAGCGGAACGATCCAAGAGACCCAGTACTTC
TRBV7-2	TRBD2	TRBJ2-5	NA	CASSLARTSGAQETQYF	TGTGCCAGCAGCTTAGCGCGTACTAGCGGGGCACAAGAGACCCAGTACTTC
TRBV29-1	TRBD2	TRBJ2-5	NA	CSVRLAGGETQYF	TGCAGCGTTCGACTAGCGGGGGGAGAGACCCAGTACTTC
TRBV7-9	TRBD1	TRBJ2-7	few	CASSLASGTGGREQYF	TGTGCCAGCAGCTTAGCGTCCGGGACAGGGGGCCGCGAGCAGTACTTC
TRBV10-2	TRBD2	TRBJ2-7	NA	CASRATGDYYF	TGCGCCAGCAGGGCTACGGGGGACTATTATTTC
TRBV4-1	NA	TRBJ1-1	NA	CASSQAQTVTEAFF	TGCGCCAGCAGCCAAGCACAGACCGTTACTGAAGCTTTCTTT
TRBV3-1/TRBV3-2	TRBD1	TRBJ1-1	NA	CASSQNRGVGEAFF	TGTGCCAGCAGCCAAAACAGGGGAGTGGGAGAAGCTTTCTTT
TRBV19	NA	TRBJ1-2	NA	CASSTATGLILRGYTF	TGTGCCAGTAGTACAGCCACTGGACTAATTTTGAGAGGCTACACCTTC
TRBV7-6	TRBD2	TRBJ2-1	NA	CASSLASGSGGQFF	TGTGCCAGCAGCTTAGCGAGCGGGAGCGGGGGGCAGTTCTTC
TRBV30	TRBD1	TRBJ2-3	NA	CAGWDRDSSSTDTQYF	TGTGCCGGTTGGGACAGGGATAGCTCTAGCACAGATACGCAGTATTTT
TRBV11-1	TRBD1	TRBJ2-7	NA	CASSPPGTDSEQYF	TGTGCCAGCAGTCCCCCCGGGACAGATAGTGAGCAGTACTTC
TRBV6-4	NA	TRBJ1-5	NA	CASRAGPFYSNQPQHF	TGTGCCAGCAGGGCAGGCCCCTTTTATAGCAATCAGCCCCAGCATTTT
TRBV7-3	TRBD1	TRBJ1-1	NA	CASSGQGSDTEAFF	TGTGCCAGCAGCGGACAGGGGAGCGACACTGAAGCTTTCTTT
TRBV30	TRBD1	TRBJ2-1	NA	CAWSPTGGNEQFF	TGTGCCTGGAGCCCGACAGGGGGCAATGAGCAGTTCTTC
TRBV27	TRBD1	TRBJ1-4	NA	CASNHRGALTNEKLFF	TGTGCCAGCAACCACAGGGGCGCGTTAACTAATGAAAAACTGTTTTTT
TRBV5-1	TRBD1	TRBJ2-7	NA	CASSQETGMGYEQYF	TGCGCCAGCAGCCAGGAGACAGGGATGGGCTACGAGCAGTACTTC
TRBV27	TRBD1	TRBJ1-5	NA	CASSYRGPNQPQHF	TGTGCCAGCAGTTACAGGGGACCTAATCAGCCCCAGCATTTT